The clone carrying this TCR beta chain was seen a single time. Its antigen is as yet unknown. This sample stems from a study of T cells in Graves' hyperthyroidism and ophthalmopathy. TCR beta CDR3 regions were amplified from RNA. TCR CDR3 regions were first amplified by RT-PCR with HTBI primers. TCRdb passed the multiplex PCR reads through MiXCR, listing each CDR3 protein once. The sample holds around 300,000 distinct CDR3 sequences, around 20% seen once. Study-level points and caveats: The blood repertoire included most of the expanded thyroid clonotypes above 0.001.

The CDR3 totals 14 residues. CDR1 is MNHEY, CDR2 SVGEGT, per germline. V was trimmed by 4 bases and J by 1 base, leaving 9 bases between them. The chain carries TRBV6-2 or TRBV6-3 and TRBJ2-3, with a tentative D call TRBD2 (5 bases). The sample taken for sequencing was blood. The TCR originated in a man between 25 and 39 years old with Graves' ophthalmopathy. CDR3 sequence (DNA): TGTGCCAGCAGTTCGACTACCCGCACAGATACGCAGTATTTT. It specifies CASSSTTRTDTQYF.